These 5 T cell receptor beta chains came from one sample sequenced in a study of shared clonotypes between healthy human individuals. The method was immunoSEQ multiplex PCR; TCRdb's version includes in-frame clones alone and lacks a portion of them. This table has around 510,000 clones, around 96% appearing once. Material for sequencing was naive CD4+ T cells sorted from blood. This sample's subset: CD45RA+ positively selected. These receptors all stem from a woman in her thirties in good health.

This chain uses TRBV18 with TRBJ1-4; the D is unclear. CDR3 length: 15 residues. V lost 3 bases to trimming and J lost 0 bases, with 8 bases between them. The germline V gene encodes CDR1 KGHSH and CDR2 LQKENI. DNA for the CDR3: TGTGCCAGCTCACCGTCTCGCCCAACTAATGAAAAACTGTTTTTT. Amino acids: CASSPSRPTNEKLFF.

This clone was counted a single time. The rearrangement links TRBV4-1 to TRBJ2-1; 11 bases align to TRBD1. Trimming at V came to 0 bases and at J to 6 bases, leaving 10 bases not matched to a gene. From germline, CDR1 is MGHRA and CDR2 YSYEKL. CDR3 length: 18 amino acids. The CDR3 reads CASSQERKPGQGVNEQFF. CDR3 in DNA: TGCGCCAGCAGCCAAGAGCGTAAACCGGGACAGGGGGTCAATGAGCAGTTCTTC.

The gene calls are TRBV27 and TRBJ2-2, with 9 nucleotides matching TRBD1. With V trimmed by 3 bases and J by 0 bases, 8 bases remained unmatched. Looked up from germline, CDR1 is MNHEY and CDR2 is SMNVEV (reference sequence). This CDR3 has 18 amino acids. CDR3 sequence: CASSLRGTGTANTGELFF. The CDR3 bases are TGTGCCAGCAGTTTGAGGGGGACAGGGACTGCGAACACCGGGGAGCTGTTTTTT.

The chain uses TRBV6-1 and TRBJ2-6; D is undetermined. This CDR3 spans 14 amino acids. CDR1 is MNHNS, CDR2 SASEGT, per germline. V gave up 6 bases and J gave up 4 bases, with 10 bases separating them. The CDR3 spells CASSPFQGANVLTF. In DNA form, the CDR3 reads TGTGCCAGCAGCCCATTTCAGGGGGCCAACGTCCTGACTTTC.

The rearrangement links TRBV11-3 to TRBJ2-1, with TRBD1 matching over 8 bases. Germline V gene lookup returns CDR1 SGHNT and CDR2 YENEEA. V lost 2 bases, J lost 4 bases, and 10 bases stayed unmatched. This CDR3 contains 17 residues. Written as DNA, the CDR3 is TGTGCCAGCAGCTTATCAGATCAGGGGGCGGGTTACAATGAGCAGTTCTTC. It is translated as CASSLSDQGAGYNEQFF.